The 16 T cell receptor beta chains given below trace back to one sample, sequenced in a study of T-cell memory formation after mild COVID-19 (dated by TCRdb to the early 2020s). Library method: 5' RACE. The reads were generated on an Illumina NovaSeq 6000. The raw public data were reprocessed by TCRdb itself: fastp quality trimming at Q25, MiXCR clonotype calling, in-frame beta chains only. Duplicate CDR3 protein sequences are folded into a single record with the most common DNA and genes. This sample comprises 550,000 to 700,000 distinct CDR3 sequences, roughly 17% of them detected only once. The ten biggest clones cover about 8.1% of the sample. The sequenced sample was PBMCs or a T cell subset sorted from them (not recorded which). All receptors come from an adult woman who had mild COVID-19 (a few samples of this study predate the infection). The sample titles of this study are shuffled in the database, so cell type and time point are left out; the donor was told from shared clones.

This clonotype occurred a few times. This chain joins TRBV29-1 and TRBJ2-6, with D tentatively TRBD1 (6 bases). Trimming cost V 0 bases and J 4 bases, with 10 bases left between them. Germline CDR1 and CDR2: SQVTM and ANQGSEA. There are 15 residues in the CDR3. The CDR3 is CSVEDPGVGANVLTF. CDR3 DNA: TGCAGCGTTGAAGACCCAGGGGTCGGGGCCAACGTCCTGACTTTC.

This clonotype occurred a few times. The rearrangement uses TRBV12-3 or TRBV12-4 and TRBJ1-5, with D perhaps TRBD1 (6 bases). V lost 5 bases and J 0 bases, leaving 11 bases between the germline ends. The CDR3 spans 15 residues. In nucleotides, the CDR3 is TGTGCCAGCAGTGGTAACAGGGATAGCAATCAGCCCCAGCATTTT. As protein: CASSGNRDSNQPQHF.

The chain is built from TRBV20-1 and TRBJ2-4; weak D call: TRBD2 (5 bases). Germline CDR1 DFQATT, CDR2 SNEGSKA (reference sequence). The CDR3 is 11 residues long. DNA for the CDR3: TGCAGCGTGGGAGCTTTAAACATTCAGTACTTC. Translating it yields CSVGALNIQYF.

J is TRBJ2-1 and V is TRBV6-5; 9 nucleotides agree with TRBD1. The length of the CDR3 is 15 residues. V dropped 7 bases and J dropped 4; count of bases not matched to a gene: 8. Germline V CDR1 and CDR2: MNHEY, SVGAGI. The CDR3 DNA reads TGTGCCAGCACCTGGGACAGGGTGGGTTACAATGAGCAGTTCTTC. It encodes CASTWDRVGYNEQFF.

The chain joins TRBV6-5 to TRBJ2-3, with a tentative D call TRBD1 (5 bases). Looked up from germline, CDR1 is MNHEY and CDR2 is SVGAGI. The CDR3 contains 13 residues. Trimming stripped 6 bases from V and 1 base from J, with 8 bases between. This CDR3 reads CASRGPGTDTQYF. CDR3 sequence (DNA): TGTGCCAGCAGGGGGCCGGGCACAGATACGCAGTATTTT.

V and J are TRBV5-6 and TRBJ2-1, with D perhaps assigned TRBD1 or TRBD2 (5 bases each). This CDR3 region has 13 residues. Germline V gives CDR1 SGHDT, CDR2 YYEEEE. V lost 4 bases, J lost 7 bases, and 12 bases lay in between. The CDR3 sequence: CASSTGRSNEQFF. Here the CDR3 DNA reads TGTGCCAGCAGCACGGGGCGGTCGAATGAGCAGTTCTTC.

V usage is TRBV5-1 and J usage is TRBJ2-5; 7 bases map to TRBD1. J lost 0 bases, V lost 7 bases, and 9 bases had no gene match. The CDR3 sequence is 15 residues long. CDR1 and CDR2 (germline): SGHRS, YFSETQ. The CDR3, as DNA: TGCGCCAGCGGGTCGACAGGGCCGAACCAAGAGACCCAGTACTTC. Translating gives CASGSTGPNQETQYF. Looking up the rest from reference TRBV5-1 and TRBJ2-5 gives the full variable domain: KAGVTQTPRYLIKTRGQQVTLSCSPISGHRSVSWYQQTPGQGLQFLFEYFSETQRNKGNFPGRFSGRQFSNSRSEMNVSTLELGDSALYLCASGSTGPNQETQYFGPGTRLLVL.

The sample holds a few counts of this clonotype. The chain joins TRBV20-1 to TRBJ2-1, with 9 bases lining up with TRBD2. CDR1 and CDR2 from the germline V gene are DFQATT and SNEGSKA (reference sequence). The V and J ends lost 3 bases and 4 bases, in that order; junction bases with no gene match: 4. The CDR3 runs 14 residues. The CDR3 loop reads CSARILAGYNEQFF. CDR3 bases: TGCAGTGCTAGGATCCTAGCGGGGTACAATGAGCAGTTCTTC.

In this sample, this clonotype turned up a few times. V and J are TRBV7-3 and TRBJ2-1; no clear D. The germline V gene has CDR1 SGHTA and CDR2 FQGTGA. V shed 1 base and J shed 2 bases, with 15 bases lying between them. The CDR3 is 17 amino acids. The CDR3 here is CASSLKYDSKAYNEQFF. In DNA, the CDR3 is TGTGCCAGCAGCTTAAAATACGACTCCAAGGCCTACAATGAGCAGTTCTTC.

The rearrangement joins TRBV19 to TRBJ1-5; D unclear. Looked up from germline, CDR1 is LNHDA and CDR2 is SQIVND (reference sequence). CDR3 length equals 13 residues. With 4 bases removed from V and 4 bases from J, the gap between germline ends came to 8 bases. The CDR3 reads CASSTTRNQPQHF. CDR3 sequence (DNA): TGTGCCAGTAGTACTACAAGGAATCAGCCCCAGCATTTT.

In its sample, this clonotype was seen a few times. For the CDR3, the DNA is TGTGCCAGCAGTTTATCAGGAGGGGCTAAAACCCAGTACTTC. Translation gives CASSLSGGAKTQYF. V gene TRBV27 combines with J gene TRBJ2-5; D is possibly TRBD2 (6 bases). Between the trimmed V and J ends, which lost 0 bases and 8 bases, there was a span of 13 bases. There are 14 residues in the CDR3. CDR1 and CDR2 from the germline V gene are MNHEY and SMNVEV (reference sequence).

This clonotype was seen more than once but under ten times. A much larger clone lies one base from this, so it may be a read error. V is TRBV7-9 and J is TRBJ2-6; D remains ambiguous. V was pared by 8 bases and J by 0 bases, with 8 bases between. There are 14 residues in the CDR3. The germline V gene has CDR1 SEHNR and CDR2 FQNEAQ (reference sequence). The CDR3 nucleotides are TGTGCCAGCTTCCTCGTCTCTGGGGCCAACGTCCTGACTTTC. This codes for CASFLVSGANVLTF.

The chain links TRBV27 to TRBJ2-1; D is unclear. The CDR3 contains 15 residues. V lost 6 bases, J lost 0 bases, and 12 bases lay in between. Germline loops: CDR1 MNHEY, CDR2 SMNVEV (reference sequence). The CDR3, as DNA: TGTGCCAGCAGAGATCAGCAGAGCTCCTACAATGAGCAGTTCTTC. It yields the protein CASRDQQSSYNEQFF.

This clonotype has more than one count but fewer than ten. The rearrangement uses TRBV7-3 and TRBJ2-7, with D perhaps assigned TRBD1 or TRBD2 (6 bases each). CDR1 and CDR2 from the germline V gene are SGHTA and FQGTGA. There are 17 residues in the CDR3. Trimming cost V 2 bases and J 2 bases, with 19 bases left between them. The CDR3 is CASSLVGGLGFTYEQYF. The CDR3 region has the DNA TGTGCCAGCAGCTTAGTAGGGGGACTCGGCTTCACCTACGAGCAGTACTTC. Combining the CDR3 with reference TRBV7-3 and TRBJ2-7 gives the whole variable domain GAGVSQTPSNKVTEKGKYVELRCDPISGHTALYWYRQSLGQGPEFLIYFQGTGAADDSGLPNDRFFAVRPEGSVSTLKIQRTERGDSAVYLCASSLVGGLGFTYEQYFGPGTRLTVT.

This clonotype has only a few counts. V is TRBV5-1 and J is TRBJ1-6, with D possibly being TRBD1 (5 bases). Germline V CDR1 and CDR2: SGHRS, YFSETQ. This CDR3 region has 14 residues. Trimming stripped 4 bases from V and 6 bases from J, with 11 bases between. The CDR3 reads CASSEGDPNSPLHF. The CDR3 region has the DNA TGCGCCAGCAGCGAAGGGGATCCTAATTCACCCCTCCACTTT.

This clonotype was seen repeatedly, ten times or more. The V gene is TRBV9, the J gene TRBJ1-2, with 11 bases fitting TRBD1. Germline assignment: CDR1 SGDLS and CDR2 YYNGEE. This CDR3 comprises 15 residues. Trimming removed 4 bases from V and 4 bases from J; junction bases left unmatched: 6. CDR3 sequence (DNA): TGTGCCAGCAGCCCTCTTGGGACAGGGGGCTATGGCTACACCTTC. As protein: CASSPLGTGGYGYTF.